These 23 T cell receptor beta chains were all obtained from the same sample, sequenced in a study of T cell repertoires in cytomegalovirus infection. Their antigens are not known. TCRdb ran MiXCR on the reads and lists one entry per CDR3 protein. The table records 200,000 to 250,000 distinct CDR3 sequences, approximately 38% of them present only once. The input for sequencing was CD8+ T cells from cultured PBMCs, taken from culture after CMV antigen stimulation. Receptor source: a human donor in good health (CMV status not recorded). Some clones in this sample may be carry-over from other donors' samples.

The chain joins TRBV20-1 to TRBJ2-1, with 12 positions matching TRBD2. The CDR3 sequence is 15 residues long. After removal of 5 bases from V and 4 bases from J, the junction contained 6 bases not matched to a gene. The germline V gene has CDR1 DFQATT and CDR2 SNEGSKA (reference sequence). The CDR3 region is CSAVSGTSGYNEQFF. CDR3 in DNA: TGCAGTGCTGTTTCCGGGACTAGCGGGTACAATGAGCAGTTCTTC.

The rearrangement uses TRBV19 and TRBJ1-2, with D possibly being TRBD1 (5 bases). The ends were cut back, 1 base at V and 2 bases at J, with 14 bases in the middle. Germline V gene lookup returns CDR1 LNHDA and CDR2 SQIVND (reference sequence). The CDR3 has 16 residues. The CDR3 DNA is TGTGCCAGTAGTATAGCCCCCGGGACGGACAACTATGGCTACACCTTC. It translates to CASSIAPGTDNYGYTF.

The chain employs TRBV9 and TRBJ1-5; the D gene is possibly TRBD1 (5 bases). Deletions cut 4 bases from V and 3 bases from J, with 14 bases between. Germline V gene lookup returns CDR1 SGDLS and CDR2 YYNGEE. CDR3 length: 15 residues. The CDR3 coding sequence is TGTGCCAGCAGCCCACCGGGACGGGACAATCAGCCCCAGCATTTT. Protein product: CASSPPGRDNQPQHF.

This clonotype was seen a handful of times. This chain uses TRBV7-9 with TRBJ2-2, with D maybe TRBD1 (5 bases). Trimming cost V 4 bases and J 5 bases, with 17 bases left between them. CDR1 SEHNR and CDR2 FQNEAQ come from the germline V gene (reference sequence). The CDR3 spans 16 residues. The DNA for the CDR3 is TGTGCCAGCAGCTCGCTAATTGGGGCGAGGACCGGGGAGCTGTTTTTT. Its translation is CASSSLIGARTGELFF.

The gene calls are TRBV11-2 and TRBJ2-7, with 8 bases identical to TRBD1. With V trimmed by 5 bases and J by 3 bases, 21 bases remained unmatched. CDR3 length: 19 amino acids. Per the germline V gene, CDR1 is SGHAT and CDR2 is FQNNGV. CDR3 in DNA: TGTGCCAGCAGCCCCTGGACAGGGCGAGAGATTTCTACGCTCTACGAGCAGTACTTC. Protein: CASSPWTGREISTLYEQYF.

The rearrangement links TRBV6-6 to TRBJ2-2; 7 bases are a match to TRBD1. V was clipped by 6 bases and J by 3 bases; unmatched bases: 4. This CDR3 has 14 residues. CDR1 is MNHNY, CDR2 SVGAGI, per germline (reference sequence). In nucleotides, the CDR3 is TGTGCCAGCAGGGGGACAGTTTACACCGGGGAGCTGTTTTTT. Its protein product is CASRGTVYTGELFF.

As DNA, the CDR3 is TGTGCCAGCAAGCCCAGGGGGAGGCACATTCAGTACTTC. It encodes CASKPRGRHIQYF. This rearrangement joins TRBV12-3 or TRBV12-4 to TRBJ2-4; TRBD1 is a possible D gene (7 bases). V was shortened by 7 bases and J by 8 bases, with 15 bases between the two germline ends. The CDR3 has 13 residues.

Only a few counts were recorded for this clonotype. The gene calls are TRBV3-1 and TRBJ2-3; D possibly uses TRBD1 or TRBD2 (5 bases each). V lost 3 bases and J 4 bases, leaving 5 bases between the germline ends. The V gene's germline CDR1 is LGHDT and CDR2 YNNKEL (reference sequence). The CDR3 consists of 12 residues. The CDR3 coding sequence is TGTGCCAGCAGCCAGGGGGCAGATACGCAGTATTTT. Translation gives CASSQGADTQYF.

The chain has TRBV7-9 and TRBJ1-1, with D tentatively TRBD1 (6 bases). Deletions cut 4 bases from V and 0 bases from J, with 12 bases between. Germline V lookup: CDR1 SEHNR, CDR2 FQNEAQ (reference sequence). The length of the CDR3 is 15 residues. The CDR3 DNA reads as TGTGCCAGCAGCTACTTGGACAGAATGAACACTGAAGCTTTCTTT. Residues: CASSYLDRMNTEAFF.

This clonotype was counted only a few times. In nucleotides, the CDR3 is TGTGCCAGCAGTCTCCCACACCAATACACAGATACGCAGTATTTT. Translation: CASSLPHQYTDTQYF. The chain joins TRBV28 to TRBJ2-3, with unresolved D. Germline V gives CDR1 MDHEN, CDR2 SYDVKM. CDR3 length: 15 residues. With 5 bases removed from V and 2 bases from J, the gap between germline ends came to 14 bases.

This clonotype was found a few times. The rearrangement links TRBV11-1 to TRBJ2-1; 9 bases map to TRBD2. Germline CDR1 is SGHAT and CDR2 is FQDESV (reference sequence). The CDR3 covers 16 residues. J was trimmed by 5 bases and V by 0 bases; bases with no gene match: 5. The CDR3 reads CASSLAGTSRDNEQFF. DNA of the CDR3: TGTGCCAGCAGCTTAGCCGGGACTAGCAGGGACAATGAGCAGTTCTTC. The entire variable domain, with the rest obtained from reference TRBV11-1 and TRBJ2-1, is as follows: EAEVAQSPRYKITEKSQAVAFWCDPISGHATLYWYRQILGQGPELLVQFQDESVVDDSQLPKDRFSAERLKGVDSTLKIQPAELGDSAMYLCASSLAGTSRDNEQFFGPGTRLTVL.

V usage is TRBV29-1 and J usage is TRBJ2-5; D is uncertain. The V gene's germline CDR1 is SQVTM and CDR2 ANQGSEA. This CDR3 is built from 12 residues. V lost 1 base and J lost 5, with 8 bases in between. The CDR3 loop reads CSVEAAGETQYF. The CDR3 bases are TGCAGCGTTGAAGCGGCCGGGGAGACCCAGTACTTC.

The J gene is TRBJ1-2, the V gene TRBV25-1, with unresolved D. Trimming took 3 bases from V and 7 from J, leaving 12 bases between them. This CDR3 comprises 13 residues. Looked up from germline, CDR1 is MGHDK and CDR2 is SYGVNS. CDR3 in amino acids: CASSDSSTSGYTF. CDR3 DNA sequence: TGTGCCAGCAGTGATAGTTCCACCTCTGGCTACACCTTC.

The CDR3 is CASSDPGELFF. Written as DNA, the CDR3 is TGTGCCAGTAGTGATCCCGGGGAGCTGTTTTTT. This chain links TRBV19 with TRBJ2-2; D not resolved. Germline V gene data show CDR1 as LNHDA and CDR2 as SQIVND (reference sequence). The CDR3 has 11 amino acids. Trimming stripped 5 bases from V and 6 bases from J, with 4 bases between.

This clonotype was counted between two and nine times. The V call is TRBV7-6, the J call TRBJ1-1; D gene uncertain. Germline CDR1 reads SGHVS; CDR2 reads FNYEAQ. This CDR3 has 12 residues. The V end lost 5 bases, the J end lost 4 bases, and 8 bases lay between the germline ends. The CDR3 DNA sequence: TGTGCCAGCAGCCCTTTCCCCACTGAAGCTTTCTTT. This gives the protein CASSPFPTEAFF.

The J gene is TRBJ2-1, the V gene TRBV7-9, with 12 nucleotides matching TRBD2. V lost 1 base and J lost 6; bases outside the gene matches: 4. This CDR3 contains 16 residues. Germline CDR1 is SEHNR and CDR2 is FQNEAQ (reference sequence). The CDR3 region is CASSLEPSGGANEQFF. In DNA form, the CDR3 reads TGTGCCAGCAGCTTAGAGCCTAGCGGGGGGGCCAATGAGCAGTTCTTC.

The genes are TRBV11-2 and TRBJ1-1; 10 bases align to TRBD1. The CDR3 is 16 residues long. Unmatched junction bases numbered 10, after V lost 5 bases and J lost 4 bases. The V gene's germline CDR1 is SGHAT and CDR2 FQNNGV. CDR3 loop: CASSPWDRTGGTEAFF. The CDR3 coding sequence is TGTGCCAGCAGCCCTTGGGACAGGACAGGGGGCACTGAAGCTTTCTTT.

The genes are TRBV28 and TRBJ2-7; TRBD2 agrees at 7 bases. This CDR3 is 15 amino acids long. Germline V gene sequence: CDR1 MDHEN, CDR2 SYDVKM. After removal of 2 bases from V and 2 bases from J, the junction contained 6 bases not matched to a gene. As DNA, the CDR3 is TGTGCCAGCAGTTTAGGCCCTAGCGGCCCCTACGAGCAGTACTTC. Encoded protein: CASSLGPSGPYEQYF.

The chain employs TRBV5-4 and TRBJ1-1, with a possible D match to TRBD1 (6 bases). Germline CDR1 reads SGHNT; CDR2 reads YYREEE (reference sequence). The CDR3 is made up of 14 amino acids. Deletions cut 6 bases from V and 3 bases from J, with 15 bases between. CDR3 coding DNA: TGTGCCAGCACCCAAACAGGGACGGACACTGAAGCTTTCTTT. This encodes CASTQTGTDTEAFF.

CDR3 DNA: TGCAGCGTTGAATCGACACGAGATAGCAATCAGCCCCAGCATTTT. Translation: CSVESTRDSNQPQHF. The genes are TRBV29-1 and TRBJ1-5; D remains ambiguous. The V end lost 2 bases, the J end lost 0 bases, and 11 bases lay between the germline ends. Germline V CDR1 and CDR2: SQVTM, ANQGSEA. This CDR3 has 15 residues.

The sample holds many counts of this clonotype. The rearrangement links TRBV4-1 to TRBJ2-6; 7 positions agree with TRBD1. The CDR3 runs to 21 residues. V was clipped by 4 bases and J by 2 bases; unmatched bases: 20. Germline CDR1 MGHRA, CDR2 YSYEKL. CDR3 sequence reads: CASSRVTGALLIPTGANVLTF. The CDR3 DNA follows: TGCGCCAGCAGCCGAGTAACAGGGGCCCTCCTTATCCCTACTGGGGCCAACGTCCTGACTTTC.

This clonotype occurred once. The rearrangement links TRBV12-5 to TRBJ2-3, with D unresolved. CDR3 size: 14 residues. Germline loops: CDR1 LGHNT, CDR2 FRNRAP. Trimming pared 2 bases from V and 3 bases from J, leaving 9 bases between. The CDR3 protein is CASGLQGRTDTQYF. As DNA, the CDR3 is TGTGCTAGTGGTTTGCAAGGACGTACAGATACGCAGTATTTT.

For the CDR3, the DNA is TGTGCCAGCAGTGTCATTACTAGCGGGGATTACAATGAGCAGTTCTTC. Its translation is CASSVITSGDYNEQFF. This rearrangement joins TRBV6-5 to TRBJ2-1; 10 bases agree with TRBD2. This CDR3 has 16 residues. The germline gives CDR1 MNHEY, CDR2 SVGAGI. Trimming at V came to 5 bases and at J to 4 bases, leaving 8 bases not matched to a gene.